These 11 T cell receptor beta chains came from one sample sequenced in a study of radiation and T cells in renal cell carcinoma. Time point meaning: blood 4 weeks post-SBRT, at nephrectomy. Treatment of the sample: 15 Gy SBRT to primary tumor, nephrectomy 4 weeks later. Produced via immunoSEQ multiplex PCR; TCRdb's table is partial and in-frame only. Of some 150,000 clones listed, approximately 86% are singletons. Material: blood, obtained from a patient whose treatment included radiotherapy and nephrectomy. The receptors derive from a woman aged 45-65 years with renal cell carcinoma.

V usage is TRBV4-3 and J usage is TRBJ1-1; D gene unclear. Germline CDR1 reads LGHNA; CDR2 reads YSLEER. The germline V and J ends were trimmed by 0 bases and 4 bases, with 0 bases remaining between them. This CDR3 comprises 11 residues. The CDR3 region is CASSQDTEAFF. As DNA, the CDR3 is TGCGCCAGCAGCCAAGACACTGAAGCTTTCTTT.

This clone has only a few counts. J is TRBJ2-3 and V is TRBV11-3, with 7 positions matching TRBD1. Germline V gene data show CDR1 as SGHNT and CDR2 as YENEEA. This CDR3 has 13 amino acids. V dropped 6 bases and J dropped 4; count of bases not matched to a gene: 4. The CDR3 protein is CASSLTGADTQYF. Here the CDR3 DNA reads TGTGCCAGCAGTTTAACAGGGGCAGATACGCAGTATTTT. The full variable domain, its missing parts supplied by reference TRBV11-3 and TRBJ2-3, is EAGVVQSPRYKIIEKKQPVAFWCNPISGHNTLYWYLQNLGQGPELLIRYENEEAVDDSQLPKDRFSAERLKGVDSTLKIQPAELGDSAVYLCASSLTGADTQYFGPGTRLTVL.

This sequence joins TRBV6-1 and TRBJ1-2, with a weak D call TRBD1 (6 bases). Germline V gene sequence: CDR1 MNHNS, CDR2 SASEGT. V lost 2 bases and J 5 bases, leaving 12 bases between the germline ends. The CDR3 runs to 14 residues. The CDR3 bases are TGTGCCAGCAGTGAAAGGGCAGGGGATTATGGCTACACCTTC. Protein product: CASSERAGDYGYTF.

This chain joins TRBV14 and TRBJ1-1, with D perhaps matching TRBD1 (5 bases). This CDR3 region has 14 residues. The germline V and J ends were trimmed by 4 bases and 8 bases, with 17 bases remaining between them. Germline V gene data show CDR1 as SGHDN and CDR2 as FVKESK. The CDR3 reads CASSRQVGVEEAFF. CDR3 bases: TGTGCCAGCAGCCGCCAAGTGGGGGTCGAGGAAGCTTTCTTT.

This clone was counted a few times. The CDR3 DNA reads as TGCGCCAGCAGGGGTAGCCCCATGACCACTGAAGCTTTCTTT. The encoded protein is CASRGSPMTTEAFF. V is TRBV4-3 and J is TRBJ1-1; D ambiguous. V lost 6 bases, J lost 4 bases, and 15 bases lay in between. The CDR3 contains 14 residues. Germline CDR1 and CDR2: LGHNA and YSLEER.

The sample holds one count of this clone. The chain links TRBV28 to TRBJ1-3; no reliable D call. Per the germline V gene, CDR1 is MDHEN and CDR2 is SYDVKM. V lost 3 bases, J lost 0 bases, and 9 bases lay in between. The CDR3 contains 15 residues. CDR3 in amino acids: CASSFGGSSGNTIYF. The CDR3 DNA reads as TGTGCCAGCAGTTTTGGAGGAAGCTCTGGAAACACCATATATTTT.

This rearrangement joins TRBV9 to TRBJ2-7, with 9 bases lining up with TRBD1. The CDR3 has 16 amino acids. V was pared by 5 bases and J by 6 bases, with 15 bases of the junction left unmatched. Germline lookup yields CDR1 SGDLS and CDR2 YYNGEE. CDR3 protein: CASSGTGYGPSGEQYF. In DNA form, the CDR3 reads TGTGCCAGCAGTGGGACAGGGTATGGGCCGAGCGGCGAGCAGTACTTC.

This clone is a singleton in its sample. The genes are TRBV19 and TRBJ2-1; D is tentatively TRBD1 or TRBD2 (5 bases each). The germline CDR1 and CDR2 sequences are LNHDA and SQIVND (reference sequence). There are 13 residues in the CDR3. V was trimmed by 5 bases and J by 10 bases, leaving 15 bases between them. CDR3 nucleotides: TGTGCCAGTAGTCGAGGGGCTAAACGGGAGCAGTTCTTC. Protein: CASSRGAKREQFF.

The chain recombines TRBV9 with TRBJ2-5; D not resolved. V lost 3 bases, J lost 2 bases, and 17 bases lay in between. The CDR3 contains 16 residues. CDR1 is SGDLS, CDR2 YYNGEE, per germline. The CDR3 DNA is TGTGCCAGCAGCGCCTCCGGGTCAGTGATACAAGAGACCCAGTACTTC. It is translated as CASSASGSVIQETQYF.

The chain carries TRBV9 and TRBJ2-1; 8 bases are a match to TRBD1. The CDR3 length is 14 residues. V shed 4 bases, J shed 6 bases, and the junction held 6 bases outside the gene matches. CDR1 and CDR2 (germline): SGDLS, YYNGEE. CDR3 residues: CASSPRTGPNEQFF. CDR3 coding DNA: TGTGCCAGCAGCCCCAGGACAGGGCCCAATGAGCAGTTCTTC. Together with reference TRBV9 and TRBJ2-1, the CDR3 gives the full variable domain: DSGVTQTPKHLITATGQRVTLRCSPRSGDLSVYWYQQSLDQGLQFLIQYYNGEERAKGNILERFSAQQFPDLHSELNLSSLELGDSALYFCASSPRTGPNEQFFGPGTRLTVL.

The CDR3 loop is CASSEGLEQFF. In nucleotides, the CDR3 is TGTGCCAGCAGTGAAGGTTTGGAGCAGTTCTTC. The chain carries TRBV2 and TRBJ2-1; D unresolved. Looked up from germline, CDR1 is SNHLY and CDR2 is FYNNEI. Trimming left V 1 base short and J 10 bases short, with 5 bases between. This CDR3 is 11 amino acids long.